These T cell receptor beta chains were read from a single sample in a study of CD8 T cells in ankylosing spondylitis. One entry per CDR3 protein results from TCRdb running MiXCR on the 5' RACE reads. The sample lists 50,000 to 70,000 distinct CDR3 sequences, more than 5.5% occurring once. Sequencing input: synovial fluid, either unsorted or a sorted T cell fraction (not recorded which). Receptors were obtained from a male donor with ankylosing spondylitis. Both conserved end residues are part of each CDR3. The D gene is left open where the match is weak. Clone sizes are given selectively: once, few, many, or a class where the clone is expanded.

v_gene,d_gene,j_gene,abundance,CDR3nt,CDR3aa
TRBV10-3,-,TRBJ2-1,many,TGTGGAATTAAGGGGGACAAAGCCGACAATGAGCAGTTCTTC,CGIKGDKADNEQFF
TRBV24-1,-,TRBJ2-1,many,TGTGCCACCAGAGAGGTCAATGAGCAGTTCTTC,CATREVNEQFF
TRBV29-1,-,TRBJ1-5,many,TGCAGCGTTGAGCGAGGGAGTTGCAATCAGCCCCAGCATTTT,CSVERGSCNQPQHF
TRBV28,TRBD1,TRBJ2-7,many,TGTGCCAGCAGTCCTCCGACAGGGGGCCACTACGAGCAGTACTTC,CASSPPTGGHYEQYF
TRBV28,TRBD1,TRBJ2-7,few,TGTGCCAGCAGTACTCCTCCGACAGGGTTCCACTTC,CASSTPPTGFHF
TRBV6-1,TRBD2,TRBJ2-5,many,TGTGCCAGCAGCTCCGGTACTAGCGGGAGGGTGGAGACCCAGTACTTC,CASSSGTSGRVETQYF
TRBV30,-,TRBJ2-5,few,TGTGCCTGGAGTGTACCGGGACTCGGCGGGGAGACCCAGTACTTC,CAWSVPGLGGETQYF
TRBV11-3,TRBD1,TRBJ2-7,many,TGTGCCAGCAGCTTAACAGGGGCCTACGAGCAGTACTTC,CASSLTGAYEQYF
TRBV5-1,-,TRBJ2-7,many,TGCGCCAGCAGCTTGGTGTTGGCCAGGGAAGACGAGCAGTACTTC,CASSLVLAREDEQYF
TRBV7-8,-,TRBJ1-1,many,TGTGCCAGCAGCCTCAGGCATGGGAACACTGAAGCTTTCTTT,CASSLRHGNTEAFF
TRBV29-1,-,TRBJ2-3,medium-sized,TGCAGCGTTCAATCCCAAGGAGCCCGCACAGATACGCAGTATTTT,CSVQSQGARTDTQYF
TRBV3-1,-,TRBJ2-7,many,TGTGCCAGCAGCCAAGACCCCATCGAGCAGTACTTC,CASSQDPIEQYF
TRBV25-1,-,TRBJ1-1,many,TGTGCCAGCAGTGAGCACGGTTTCACTGAAGCTTTCTTT,CASSEHGFTEAFF
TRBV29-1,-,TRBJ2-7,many,TGCAGCGTTGACGGGGTTTCGGGCTACGAGCAGTACTTC,CSVDGVSGYEQYF
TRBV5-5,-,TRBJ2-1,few,TGTGCCAGCAGCTCAGGGGTAAGCTCCTACAATGAGCAGTTCTTC,CASSSGVSSYNEQFF
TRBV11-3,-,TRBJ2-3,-,TGTGCCAGCAGCTTAGGGCACGATGGCACAGATACGCAGTATTTT,CASSLGHDGTDTQYF
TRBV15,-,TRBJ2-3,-,TGTGCCACCAGCATAGCCGGTGGGAGCACAGATACGCAGTATTTT,CATSIAGGSTDTQYF
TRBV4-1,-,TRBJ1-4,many,TGCGCCAGCAGCCCCGGCCAGGGCGAACGGGGTGAAAAACTGTTTTTT,CASSPGQGERGEKLFF
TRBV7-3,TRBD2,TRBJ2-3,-,TGTGCCAGCAGCCCCACTCCCCGGAGCGGGAGGGCCCAAGTAGCAGATACGCAGTATTTT,CASSPTPRSGRAQVADTQYF
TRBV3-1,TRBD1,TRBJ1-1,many,TGTGCCAGCAGCCAAGAGGGGACAGGGTTCGACACTGAAGCTTTCTTT,CASSQEGTGFDTEAFF
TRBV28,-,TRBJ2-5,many,TGTGCCAGCAGTTTACGGAGGGGGCGCGTCCAAGAGACCCAGTACTTC,CASSLRRGRVQETQYF
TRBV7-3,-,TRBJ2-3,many,TGTGCCAGCAGCTTAACCAGGGGGGGCCCAGATACGCAGTATTTT,CASSLTRGGPDTQYF
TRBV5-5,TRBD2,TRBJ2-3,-,TGTGCCAGCAGCCTAGCGGAGTATAGCACAGATACGCAGTATTTT,CASSLAEYSTDTQYF
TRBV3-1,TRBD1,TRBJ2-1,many,TGTGCCAGCAGCTTCAAGGGACAGACTCTCAATGAGCAGTTCTTC,CASSFKGQTLNEQFF
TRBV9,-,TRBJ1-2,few,TGTGCCAGCAGCACCCGAACAGGGCCCCGCGTCACCTTC,CASSTRTGPRVTF
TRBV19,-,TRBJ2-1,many,TGTGCCAGTAGCATCGCTAGAGTAGGGAATGAGCAGTTCTTC,CASSIARVGNEQFF
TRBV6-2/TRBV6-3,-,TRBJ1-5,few,TGTGCCAGCAGTCCCGGGGGGGGGCACCAGCCCCAGCATTTT,CASSPGGGHQPQHF
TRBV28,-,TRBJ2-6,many,TGTGCCAGCGGCCAGGGGTTATCTGGGGCCAACGTCCTGACTTTC,CASGQGLSGANVLTF
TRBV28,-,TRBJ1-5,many,TGTGCCAGCAGCACAAAAGTCGGAGATCAGCCCCAGCATTTT,CASSTKVGDQPQHF
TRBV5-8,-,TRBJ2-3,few,TGTGCCAGCAGCTTGGAAGAGGCTGCAGATACGCAGTATTTT,CASSLEEAADTQYF
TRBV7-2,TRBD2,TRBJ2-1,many,TGTGCCAGCAGGGGACAGGGACTAGCGGTATACAATGAGCAGTTCTTC,CASRGQGLAVYNEQFF
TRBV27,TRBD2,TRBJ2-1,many,TGTGCCAGCAGTCATGCGACAGGGATCTTAGCGGGAGGACTCTACAATGAGCAGTTCTTC,CASSHATGILAGGLYNEQFF
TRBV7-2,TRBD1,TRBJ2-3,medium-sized,TGTGCCAGCAGCCCGGGACAGGGGACAGATACGCAGTATTTT,CASSPGQGTDTQYF
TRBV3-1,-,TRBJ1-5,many,TGTGCCAGCAGCCCCGGACAGAACAATCAGCCCCAGCATTTT,CASSPGQNNQPQHF
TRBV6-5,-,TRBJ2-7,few,TGTGCCAGCGGAAAGGGTGCCGAGCAGTACTTC,CASGKGAEQYF
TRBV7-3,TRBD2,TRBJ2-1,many,TGTGCCAGCAGCACAGATAGACTAGCGGGAAACAATGAGCAGTTCTTC,CASSTDRLAGNNEQFF
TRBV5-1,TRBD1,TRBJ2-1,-,TGCGCCAGCAGCTTGGGAACAGGGGAAACGTTTGAGCAGTTCTTC,CASSLGTGETFEQFF
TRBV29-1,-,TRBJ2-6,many,TGCAGCGTTGAGAGCTCTGGGGCCAACGTCCTGACTTTC,CSVESSGANVLTF
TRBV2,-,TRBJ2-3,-,TGTGCCAGCACCCCCGGGTCTAGCACAGATACGCAGTATTTT,CASTPGSSTDTQYF
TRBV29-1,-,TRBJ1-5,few,TGCAGCGTTGCTTCGGACACCTATCAGCCCCAGCATTTT,CSVASDTYQPQHF
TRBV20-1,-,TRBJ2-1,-,TGCAGTGCCAACTCTTGGCGGGGTGGCCACAATGAGCAGTTCTTC,CSANSWRGGHNEQFF
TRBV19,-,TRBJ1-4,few,TGTGCCAGTCAGGGACGCAGAGCAACTAATGAAAAACTGTTTTTT,CASQGRRATNEKLFF